Listed here is a single T cell receptor (beta chain). At the DNA level, this CDR3 is encoded by other sequences in the same sample as well. This sample is part of a study of shared clonotypes between healthy human individuals. In the CD4+ fraction, cells were divided into CD45RA+ naive and CD45RA-negative memory subsets. Deletions cut 2 bases from V and 1 base from J, with 6 bases between. Germline loops: CDR1 KGHSH, CDR2 LQKENI. This CDR3 has 13 residues. As originally analysed: In the immunoSEQ data, sequences were junction-only and lacked quality scores, so filtering differed. Some clones are missing from TCRdb's copy, which holds only in-frame ones; the method was immunoSEQ multiplex PCR. V, J and clone size are those of that table, while D and trimming were read from the DNA. The sample has roughly 2.5 million clones, 90% to 95% seen once.

The genes are TRBV18 and TRBJ2-7; D call uncertain. The TCR sequence derives from a man between 18 and 29 years old in good health. The specimen was naive CD4+ T cells sorted from blood. Subset: CD45RA+ positively selected. The CDR3 bases are TGTGCCAGCTCACCAGGGTTGTCCTACGAGCAGTACTTC. Translation: CASSPGLSYEQYF.